Shown below are 27 T cell receptor beta chains from a single sample sequenced in a study of T cells in Graves' hyperthyroidism and ophthalmopathy. It was RNA transcripts that yielded the amplified TCR beta CDR3 regions. Carried out on the TCR CDR3, a first-round RT-PCR used the HTBI primer set. From the multiplex PCR reads, TCRdb called clonotypes with MiXCR, one entry per CDR3 protein. This table has some 600,000 distinct CDR3 sequences, 40% to 55% appearing once. The source material was peripheral blood or thyroid tissue (not recorded which). These receptors originate from a woman under 30 with Graves' hyperthyroidism.

The chain couples TRBV19 to TRBJ2-3, with D possibly matching TRBD2 (5 bases). This CDR3 spans 17 amino acids. CDR1 is LNHDA, CDR2 SQIVND, per germline (reference sequence). The V gene lost 9 bases and the J gene lost 0 bases, with 22 bases spanning the gap. The CDR3 nucleotides are TGTGCCAGACCTAAGGGCCGAACAGCGGCAAGCACAGATACGCAGTATTTT. Amino acids: CARPKGRTAASTDTQYF.

The CDR3, as DNA: TGTGCCAACAGAGACGGGACAGGGGGCTACGAGCAGTACTTC. This gives the protein CANRDGTGGYEQYF. This chain uses TRBV2 with TRBJ2-7, with 11 nucleotides matching TRBD1. The CDR3 consists of 14 residues. The J segment lost 3 bases and the V segment lost 10 bases, leaving 8 bases of the junction unmatched. The germline V gene encodes CDR1 SNHLY and CDR2 FYNNEI. Full variable domain (rest looked up from reference TRBV2 and TRBJ2-7): EPEVTQTPSHQVTQMGQEVILRCVPISNHLYFYWYRQILGQKVEFLVSFYNNEISEKSEIFDDQFSVERPDGSNFTLKIRSTKLEDSAMYFCANRDGTGGYEQYFGPGTRLTVT.

The sample holds a few counts of this clonotype. This rearrangement joins TRBV10-3 to TRBJ2-2; either TRBD1 or TRBD2 may supply D (6 bases each). V was shortened by 5 bases and J by 1 base, with 14 bases between the two germline ends. Germline values: CDR1 ENHRY, CDR2 SYGVKD. The CDR3 contains 16 residues. The CDR3 sequence is CAISPRGPLNTGELFF. The CDR3 DNA is TGTGCCATCAGTCCTCGGGGGCCTCTGAACACCGGGGAGCTGTTTTTT.

As for this clonotype: A much larger clone is a single base away; this may be a read error. The genes are TRBV10-3 and TRBJ1-2, with no clear D. Germline CDR1 ENHRY, CDR2 SYGVKD. V was shortened by 5 bases and J by 5 bases, with 6 bases between the two germline ends. The CDR3 sequence is 11 residues long. This CDR3 is CAISPQYGYTF. CDR3 DNA: TGTGCCATCAGTCCGCAATATGGCTACACCTTC.

Comment on this clonotype: A junction end diverges from the germline sequence, so it may reflect a read error. The chain has TRBV25-1 and TRBJ1-1; D unresolved. The CDR3 length is 12 residues. Germline assignment: CDR1 MGHDK and CDR2 SYGVNS. The CDR3 nucleotides are TGTACCAGCAGAGGGAGGGACACTGAAGCTTTCTTT. This codes for CTSRGRDTEAFF.

This chain connects TRBV7-4 to TRBJ1-5; D is unclear. From germline, CDR1 is SGHVT and CDR2 SQSDAQ. CDR3 length equals 16 residues. The ends were cut back, 4 bases at V and 2 bases at J, with 15 bases in the middle. CDR3 nucleotide sequence: TGTGCCAGCAGCTGCAAAAGGGTGAGGGGCAATCAGCCCCAGCATTTT. Translating it yields CASSCKRVRGNQPQHF.

Turning to this clonotype: A much larger clone lies one base from this, so it may be a read error. The chain recombines TRBV2 with TRBJ2-7, with D possibly being TRBD2 (6 bases). There are 14 residues in the CDR3. Looked up from germline, CDR1 is SNHLY and CDR2 is FYNNEI. The CDR3 loop is CASREEGLEYEQYF. CDR3 nucleotides: TGTGCCAGCAGAGAAGAGGGACTCGAATACGAGCAGTACTTC.

This clonotype was counted a single time. A single base separates this from a much larger clone, so it may be a read error. The chain is built from TRBV7-6 and TRBJ2-5; no reliable D call. V gave up 4 bases and J gave up 4 bases, with 10 bases separating them. Germline V gene sequence: CDR1 SGHVS, CDR2 FNYEAQ. The CDR3 spans 13 residues. The CDR3 DNA reads TGTGCCAGCAGCTCAGTGAGCGTAGAGACCCAGTACTTC. Protein product: CASSSVSVETQYF.

In regard to this clonotype: The junction departs from the called germline gene at one end, perhaps through a read error. The chain has TRBV20-1 and TRBJ1-2; maybe TRBD1 (6 bases). The CDR3 is 12 residues long. Germline V CDR1 and CDR2: DFQATT, SNEGSKA (reference sequence). The CDR3 DNA reads TGCAGTGCTAGTCCCCAGGGGTATGGCCACACCTTC. Translated, it gives CSASPQGYGHTF.

The genes are TRBV20-1 and TRBJ1-1; no reliable D call. Deletions cut 3 bases from V and 0 bases from J, with 11 bases between. The germline gives CDR1 DFQATT, CDR2 SNEGSKA (reference sequence). The CDR3 sequence is 14 residues long. The CDR3 spells CSARGVFVNTEAFF. CDR3 in DNA: TGCAGTGCTAGGGGTGTCTTTGTGAACACTGAAGCTTTCTTT.

V and J are TRBV10-3 and TRBJ1-5, with D uncertain. Germline assignment: CDR1 ENHRY and CDR2 SYGVKD. V was pared by 4 bases and J by 6 bases, with 10 bases between. CDR3 length: 13 residues. CDR3 DNA: TGTGCCATCAGTGTCAGGTCGGGTCAGCCCCAGCATTTT. Translated, it gives CAISVRSGQPQHF.

The chain has TRBV2 and TRBJ1-2; D is perhaps TRBD1 (6 bases). The CDR3 runs 15 residues. The germline V gene has CDR1 SNHLY and CDR2 FYNNEI. V was shortened by 8 bases and J by 4 bases, with 20 bases between the two germline ends. The DNA for the CDR3 is TGTGCCAGCTCAAAACAGGGCATACCATTCTATGGCTACACCTTC. Protein product: CASSKQGIPFYGYTF. Combining the CDR3 with reference TRBV2 and TRBJ1-2 gives the whole variable domain EPEVTQTPSHQVTQMGQEVILRCVPISNHLYFYWYRQILGQKVEFLVSFYNNEISEKSEIFDDQFSVERPDGSNFTLKIRSTKLEDSAMYFCASSKQGIPFYGYTFGSGTRLTVV.

This rearrangement joins TRBV19 to TRBJ1-5, with a tentative D call TRBD1 (6 bases). The germline V and J ends were trimmed by 3 bases and 6 bases, with 9 bases remaining between them. This CDR3 comprises 13 residues. Germline V lookup: CDR1 LNHDA, CDR2 SQIVND (reference sequence). CDR3 DNA: TGTGCCAGTAGTATCGGGGGGCGTCAGCCCCAGCATTTT. Its translation is CASSIGGRQPQHF.

The CDR3 DNA follows: TGCGCCAGCAGCTTGACTACAGGGTCAGGCCAGCCCCAGCATTTT. Its translation is CASSLTTGSGQPQHF. The V and J genes are TRBV5-1 and TRBJ1-5, with D tentatively TRBD1 (6 bases). Trimming pared 1 base from V and 7 bases from J, leaving 15 bases between. Per germline, CDR1 SGHRS and CDR2 YFSETQ. CDR3 length equals 15 residues. Full variable domain (rest looked up from reference TRBV5-1 and TRBJ1-5): KAGVTQTPRYLIKTRGQQVTLSCSPISGHRSVSWYQQTPGQGLQFLFEYFSETQRNKGNFPGRFSGRQFSNSRSEMNVSTLELGDSALYLCASSLTTGSGQPQHFGDGTRLSIL.

The CDR3 sequence: CASSPRQGHGYTF. As DNA, the CDR3 is TGTGCCAGCAGCCCGCGACAGGGTCATGGCTACACCTTC. This sequence joins TRBV7-2 and TRBJ1-2; 7 nucleotides agree with TRBD1. V lost 5 bases, J lost 6 bases, and 6 bases stayed unmatched. The CDR3 has 13 amino acids. In germline, CDR1 is SGHTA, CDR2 FQGNSA.

This clonotype has a single count. The CDR3 loop reads CASTDLGQDPYEQYF. Here the CDR3 DNA reads TGTGCCAGTACAGACCTGGGACAGGATCCCTACGAGCAGTACTTC. This sequence joins TRBV19 and TRBJ2-7; 8 bases align to TRBD1. The CDR3 covers 15 residues. Losses at the gene ends were 7 bases for V and 2 bases for J; bases not matched to a gene: 10. Germline CDR1 reads LNHDA; CDR2 reads SQIVND (reference sequence).

The sample holds a few counts of this clonotype. This chain connects TRBV7-6 to TRBJ2-7, with D possibly being TRBD1 (5 bases). In germline, CDR1 is SGHVS, CDR2 FNYEAQ. This CDR3 is built from 13 residues. Trimming took off 3 bases at V and 5 bases at J, with 11 bases between the two ends. The CDR3 sequence: CASSLSRADEQYF. The CDR3 nucleotides read TGTGCCAGCAGCTTGAGCAGGGCGGACGAGCAGTACTTC.

This chain joins TRBV19 and TRBJ1-5; TRBD1 matches 7 bases. The CDR3 totals 14 residues. The germline V gene has CDR1 LNHDA and CDR2 SQIVND (reference sequence). The V and J ends lost 5 bases and 4 bases, in that order; junction bases with no gene match: 5. As DNA, the CDR3 is TGTGCCAGTAGTGGGACAGTGGGGAATCAGCCCCAGCATTTT. Translated: CASSGTVGNQPQHF.

The V and J genes are TRBV10-3 and TRBJ1-5; 11 positions agree with TRBD1. Germline V gene lookup returns CDR1 ENHRY and CDR2 SYGVKD. The CDR3 has 12 residues. The CDR3 DNA follows: TGTACCTCGGGACAGGGGGGTCAGCCCCAGCATTTT. Translation gives CTSGQGGQPQHF.

The chain couples TRBV29-1 to TRBJ2-1; D gene uncertain. The germline V gene has CDR1 SQVTM and CDR2 ANQGSEA. Deletions cut 7 bases from V and 6 bases from J, with 16 bases between. There are 13 residues in the CDR3. CDR3 sequence: CSGRESLRNEQFF. In nucleotides, the CDR3 is TGCAGCGGCCGAGAATCCCTCCGCAATGAGCAGTTCTTC.

This clonotype has at least ten counts. The J gene is TRBJ1-5, the V gene TRBV7-9; D is unclear. Trimming took off 5 bases at V and 7 bases at J, with 12 bases between the two ends. There are 13 residues in the CDR3. Germline V gene sequence: CDR1 SEHNR, CDR2 FQNEAQ (reference sequence). This chain's CDR3 is CASSLDGLQPQHF. DNA of the CDR3: TGTGCCAGCAGCCTAGACGGGTTGCAGCCCCAGCATTTT.

This clonotype occurred a few times. V and J are TRBV7-3 and TRBJ2-6; D gene ambiguous. The CDR3 runs to 13 residues. The V end lost 6 bases, the J end lost 2 bases, and 5 bases lay between the germline ends. Germline values: CDR1 SGHTA, CDR2 FQGTGA. This chain's CDR3 is CASSNPGANVLTF. The CDR3 DNA follows: TGTGCCAGCAGTAATCCTGGGGCCAACGTCCTGACTTTC.

This clonotype was seen a few times. This chain connects TRBV7-8 to TRBJ2-5; 12 positions agree with TRBD2. Germline values: CDR1 SGHVS, CDR2 FQNEAQ. Losses at the gene ends were 5 bases for V and 4 bases for J; bases not matched to a gene: 17. This CDR3 comprises 19 residues. The CDR3 spells CASSPLGLAGGRATETQYF. CDR3 sequence (DNA): TGTGCCAGCAGCCCCTTAGGTCTAGCGGGAGGGCGGGCGACAGAGACCCAGTACTTC.

The chain recombines TRBV7-9 with TRBJ2-7, with 11 bases matching TRBD1. Unmatched junction bases numbered 7, after V lost 4 bases and J lost 5 bases. CDR1 is SEHNR, CDR2 FQNEAQ, per germline (reference sequence). CDR3 size: 15 residues. The CDR3 bases are TGTGCCAGCAGCTCCGGGACAGGGGGTAGGAACGAGCAGTACTTC. Translated: CASSSGTGGRNEQYF. Supplemented by reference TRBV7-9 and TRBJ2-7, the full variable domain reads DTGVSQNPRHKITKRGQNVTFRCDPISEHNRLYWYRQTLGQGPEFLTYFQNEAQLEKSRLLSDRFSAERPKGSFSTLEIQRTEQGDSAMYLCASSSGTGGRNEQYFGPGTRLTVT.

The gene calls are TRBV27 and TRBJ1-3; D gene unclear. Germline-derived CDR1 and CDR2 are MNHEY and SMNVEV (reference sequence). V was shortened by 6 bases and J by 4 bases, with 7 bases between the two germline ends. The CDR3 totals 12 residues. The CDR3 coding sequence is TGTGCCAGCAGGGGGATAGGAAACACCATATATTTT. Residues: CASRGIGNTIYF.

The V and J genes are TRBV29-1 and TRBJ2-3, with TRBD2 matching over 7 bases. Trimming removed 8 bases from V and 2 bases from J; junction bases left unmatched: 7. This CDR3 is 13 amino acids long. Germline V gives CDR1 SQVTM, CDR2 ANQGSEA. CDR3 DNA: TGCAGCACAACGGGAGGAACCACAGATACGCAGTATTTT. Protein product: CSTTGGTTDTQYF.

Of note for this clonotype: With a much larger clone just one base away, this may be a read error. CDR3 protein: CASSTTGGYEQCF. As DNA, the CDR3 is TGCGCCAGCAGCACGACAGGAGGCTACGAGCAGTGCTTC. V is TRBV5-1 and J is TRBJ2-7, with D perhaps TRBD1 (6 bases). The CDR3 is 13 residues long. Per the germline V gene, CDR1 is SGHRS and CDR2 is YFSETQ. The full variable domain, in which reference TRBV5-1 and TRBJ2-7 provide the parts outside the CDR3, is KAGVTQTPRYLIKTRGQQVTLSCSPISGHRSVSWYQQTPGQGLQFLFEYFSETQRNKGNFPGRFSGRQFSNSRSEMNVSTLELGDSALYLCASSTTGGYEQCFGPGTRLTVT.